This is a list of T cell receptor beta chains from one sample in a study of shared clonotypes between healthy human individuals. This table comes from immunoSEQ multiplex PCR, and its TCRdb copy is limited to in-frame clones, with some not included. The data show 2,500,000 or so clones, just under 95% seen once. The material sequenced was naive CD4+ T cells from PBMCs. Every receptor here comes from a man in his late teens or twenties in good health. Some clones in this sample may be carry-over from other donors' samples. The CDR3 runs from the conserved cysteine through the conserved F or W. Fields, in order: D gene, J gene, CDR3 length, clone size, V gene, CDR3 protein, CDR3 DNA. D genes are given only for firm matches. Size values are once, few and many counts, or a class for expanded clones, and some rows have none.

d_call: TRBD2
j_call: TRBJ2-2
cdr3_length: 16
clone_size: .
v_call: TRBV6-5
cdr3_aa: CASSYFLAGPGGELFF
cdr3_nt: TGTGCCAGCAGTTACTTCCTAGCGGGACCTGGGGGGGAGCTGTTTTTT

d_call: .
j_call: TRBJ2-5
cdr3_length: 14
clone_size: .
v_call: TRBV18
cdr3_aa: CASSFGNYQETQYF
cdr3_nt: TGTGCCAGCTCGTTCGGGAACTACCAAGAGACCCAGTACTTC

d_call: TRBD1
j_call: TRBJ1-2
cdr3_length: 15
clone_size: .
v_call: TRBV30
cdr3_aa: CAWSGDRGNMRGYTF
cdr3_nt: TGTGCCTGGAGTGGGGACAGGGGAAACATGCGGGGCTACACCTTC

d_call: .
j_call: TRBJ2-7
cdr3_length: 13
clone_size: once
v_call: TRBV10-3
cdr3_aa: CAIQGAGSYEQYF
cdr3_nt: TGTGCCATCCAAGGCGCCGGCTCCTACGAGCAGTACTTC

d_call: .
j_call: TRBJ1-1
cdr3_length: 14
clone_size: .
v_call: TRBV25-1
cdr3_aa: CATSAQTMNTEAFF
cdr3_nt: TGTGCCACCTCGGCCCAGACGATGAACACTGAAGCTTTCTTT

d_call: TRBD1
j_call: TRBJ1-3
cdr3_length: 14
clone_size: .
v_call: TRBV7-9
cdr3_aa: CASSTGTGGNTIYF
cdr3_nt: TGTGCCAGCAGCACTGGGACAGGGGGAAACACCATATATTTT

d_call: .
j_call: TRBJ2-7
cdr3_length: 16
clone_size: .
v_call: TRBV10-1
cdr3_aa: CASSPSGGQGSYEQYF
cdr3_nt: TGCGCCAGCAGCCCGAGCGGGGGACAGGGCTCCTACGAGCAGTACTTC

d_call: .
j_call: TRBJ2-7
cdr3_length: 16
clone_size: .
v_call: TRBV5-4
cdr3_aa: CASSLRGGTSRYEQYF
cdr3_nt: TGTGCCAGCAGCTTAAGGGGAGGTACTAGTAGGTACGAGCAGTACTTC

d_call: .
j_call: TRBJ1-1
cdr3_length: 15
clone_size: .
v_call: TRBV7-8
cdr3_aa: CASSLQTLSDTEAFF
cdr3_nt: TGTGCCAGCAGCCTCCAAACCCTCAGTGACACTGAAGCTTTCTTT

d_call: .
j_call: TRBJ2-7
cdr3_length: 10
clone_size: .
v_call: TRBV6-1
cdr3_aa: CASSRYEQYF
cdr3_nt: TGTGCCAGCAGCCGATACGAGCAGTACTTC